A selection of T cell receptor beta chains follows, all from one sample in a study of blood T cell repertoires in COVID-19. Sequencing used immunoSEQ multiplex PCR; TCRdb keeps in-frame clones, though not all of them. The sample includes about 46,000 clones, 70% to 90% seen only once; the top ten take around 14%. Input material: peripheral blood. The receptor set was obtained from a human donor in a cohort sampled during active COVID-19. The donor label of this sample is uncertain. CDR3s include the opening cysteine and the closing phenylalanine or tryptophan. D genes are given only for firm matches. The size entry is marked missing in some rows and otherwise reads once, few, many or a size class.

CDR3aa,CDR3nt,j_gene,abundance,v_gene,d_gene
CASSQVLGAPYEQYF,TGTGCCAGCAGCCAAGTTCTGGGGGCCCCTTACGAGCAGTACTTC,TRBJ2-7,NA,TRBV14,NA
CASGRGGAGETQYF,TGTGCTAGCGGCCGCGGGGGGGCCGGGGAGACCCAGTACTTC,TRBJ2-5,once,TRBV7-7,TRBD2
CASRPEGAREQFF,TGCGCCAGCAGACCAGAGGGGGCTCGGGAGCAGTTCTTC,TRBJ2-1,NA,TRBV4-1,TRBD1
CSVEGAGGIYEQYF,TGCAGCGTTGAAGGGGCAGGGGGCATTTACGAGCAGTACTTC,TRBJ2-7,NA,TRBV29-1,TRBD1
CASSPGGTGIVEQFF,TGTGCCAGCAGCCCTGGCGGGACAGGGATCGTTGAGCAGTTCTTC,TRBJ2-1,NA,TRBV11-2,TRBD1
CASSTSGGANEQYF,TGTGCCAGCAGCACCAGCGGGGGGGCGAATGAGCAGTACTTC,TRBJ2-7,NA,TRBV9,TRBD2
CASSLLLRDTQYF,TGTGCCAGCAGTTTATTACTAAGGGATACGCAGTATTTT,TRBJ2-3,NA,TRBV12-3/TRBV12-4,NA
CASSGGQGLGADTQYF,TGTGCCAGCAGTGGAGGACAGGGGCTTGGGGCAGATACGCAGTATTTT,TRBJ2-3,NA,TRBV6-1,TRBD1
CATSRDRQGNEKLFF,TGTGCCACCAGCAGAGATAGACAAGGCAATGAAAAACTGTTTTTT,TRBJ1-4,once,TRBV15,NA
CASSQDTRSSLFF,TGTGCCAGCAGCCAAGATACAAGGAGTTCCCTGTTTTTT,TRBJ1-4,NA,TRBV3-1/TRBV3-2,NA
CASSQLAGGLVSYNEQFF,TGTGCCAGCAGCCAATTAGCGGGGGGGCTTGTCTCCTACAATGAGCAGTTCTTC,TRBJ2-1,NA,TRBV14,TRBD2
CASSVSPGGKETQYF,TGCGCCAGCAGCGTATCACCGGGGGGGAAGGAGACCCAGTACTTC,TRBJ2-5,NA,TRBV5-1,TRBD2
CASTPRIGGNTEAFF,TGTGCCAGCACCCCAAGGATAGGAGGGAACACTGAAGCTTTCTTT,TRBJ1-1,few,TRBV6-6,NA
CASRGQGGRPQHF,TGTGCCAGCAGAGGACAGGGAGGTCGGCCCCAGCATTTT,TRBJ1-5,once,TRBV6-5,TRBD1
CASSYPPGTGVSYSPLHF,TGTGCCAGCAGTTACCCGCCCGGGACAGGGGTATCGTATTCACCCCTCCACTTT,TRBJ1-6,NA,TRBV6-2/TRBV6-3,TRBD1
CASATTLANYGYTF,TGTGCCAGCGCCACTACTCTAGCTAACTATGGCTACACCTTC,TRBJ1-2,NA,TRBV6-5,NA
CASSDGLAAGELFF,TGTGCCAGCAGCGATGGACTAGCCGCCGGGGAGCTGTTTTTT,TRBJ2-2,NA,TRBV2,TRBD2